Below, one TCR beta chain is given with its context. This clone's antigen is unknown. Per-base quality was not reported, and no clone a single base away is much larger than it. Repertoires were sampled multiple times during chemoradiotherapy, which allowed clonal expansion in the tumor microenvironment to be followed. V and J lose 0 bases and 0 bases, and a span of 5 bases separates them. The germline V gene encodes CDR1 ENHRY and CDR2 SYGVKD. Including the terminal cysteine and phenylalanine, the CDR3 comprises 14 residues. Only the CDR3 DNA stays, 42 bases, in frame from base 1. Libraries were prepared through the immunoSEQ multiplex PCR assay. The table comes from immuneACCESS by way of TCRdb, which keeps in-frame sequences with V and J called. Part of the clones is missing from these tables; in studies checked, under half for an unresolved V gene and the rest for unknown reasons. This sample has fewer than 8,000 clones in its table, and 75% to 90% of those were observed once. The ten largest clones represent 2% to 3% of the sample.

This specimen comes from a study of chemoradiotherapy in HPV16-positive cancers (dated by TCRdb to 2022 to 2024). Broadly, across the study: Candidate HPV-specific T-cell clones and common TCR motifs were defined through functional T-cell assays on cells from two HPV16-positive patients. Whether T-cell immunity against the HPV oncoproteins E6 and E7 changes during chemoradiotherapy and whether survival is affected by this immunity were examined in the study. Next, the candidate HPV-specific TCRs and motifs were followed in TCR repertoires from roughly 90 patients with HPV-related cancers.

Broad study findings and their caveats: The functional definition of HPV-specific T cells was derived from only two HPV16-positive patients, and the survival association was reported for HPV16-positive patients. Expansion of candidate HPV-specific clones and E7-related TCR motifs was observed in the tumor microenvironment during treatment, whereas no such expansion was observed for non-HPV-specific T cells. In HPV16-positive patients, expansion of HPV-responsive T cells during chemoradiotherapy was associated with improved recurrence-free survival.

This sequence uses TRBV10-3 and TRBJ1-2, with the D gene call left open. The sequencing here drew on tumor tissue, taken from a patient who underwent chemoradiotherapy. This sequence originates from a human donor with HPV-associated anogenital cancer. Here is the DNA: TGTGCCATCAGTGAGTCCCCTACTAACTATGGCTACACCTTC. Translation gives CAISESPTNYGYTF.